Listed below are T cell receptor beta chains from one sample, sequenced in a study of molecular identifiers for immune sequencing clone quantification. TCRdb called the PCR reads again in MiXCR, with one record for every CDR3 protein. The table includes 85,000 to 100,000 distinct CDR3 sequences, roughly 26% detected once. Sequencing used naive CD8+ T cells from blood, with Jurkat cell RNA spiked in. These receptors all come from a human donor in good health. Some libraries in this study had Jurkat cell RNA spiked in. The CDR3 runs from the conserved cysteine through the conserved F or W. D genes are given only for firm matches. Sizes are listed as once, few or many counts, or a class when the clone is expanded.

TRBJ2-1 | many | . | TRBV7-2 | CASSLVTRGNEQFF | TGTGCCAGCAGCTTAGTGACTAGAGGCAATGAGCAGTTCTTC
TRBJ2-3 | many | . | TRBV19 | CATSETSTDTQYF | TGTGCCACCTCTGAGACTAGCACAGATACGCAGTATTTT
TRBJ2-7 | many | . | TRBV9 | CASSGPEGYEQYF | TGTGCCAGCAGCGGACCCGAGGGGTACGAGCAGTACTTC
TRBJ1-2 | few | . | TRBV5-4 | CASSAGDGYTF | TGTGCCAGCAGCGCAGGGGATGGCTACACCTTC
TRBJ1-1 | many | TRBD1 | TRBV27 | CASSINTGVTEAFF | TGTGCCAGCAGCATAAATACAGGGGTTACTGAAGCTTTCTTT
TRBJ2-7 | many | . | TRBV28 | CASSLGTDYEQYF | TGTGCCAGCAGTTTAGGGACCGACTACGAGCAGTACTTC
TRBJ2-3 | many | . | TRBV4-3 | CASSQAPGPGADTQYF | TGCGCCAGCAGCCAGGCACCGGGGCCGGGAGCAGATACGCAGTATTTT
TRBJ2-7 | many | TRBD1 | TRBV5-1 | CASSRTGGPYEQYF | TGCGCCAGCAGCAGAACAGGGGGCCCCTACGAGCAGTACTTC
TRBJ1-1 | many | . | TRBV10-3 | CAISESGSHLVDTEAFF | TGTGCCATCAGTGAGTCCGGCAGCCACCTCGTAGACACTGAAGCTTTCTTT
TRBJ2-7 | many | . | TRBV29-1 | CSVALDGYEQYF | TGCAGCGTTGCCCTGGACGGCTACGAGCAGTACTTC
TRBJ2-3 | many | TRBD2 | TRBV29-1 | CSVAGLAGVTTDTQYF | TGCAGCGTCGCGGGACTAGCGGGAGTCACCACAGATACGCAGTATTTT
TRBJ1-1 | many | TRBD1 | TRBV15 | CATSRVPGTGEGPINEAFF | TGTGCCACCAGCAGAGTCCCTGGGACAGGTGAAGGCCCTATTAATGAAGCTTTCTTT
TRBJ1-5 | many | . | TRBV5-8 | CASSLTEVGNQPQHF | TGTGCCAGCAGCCTGACAGAGGTCGGCAATCAGCCCCAGCATTTT